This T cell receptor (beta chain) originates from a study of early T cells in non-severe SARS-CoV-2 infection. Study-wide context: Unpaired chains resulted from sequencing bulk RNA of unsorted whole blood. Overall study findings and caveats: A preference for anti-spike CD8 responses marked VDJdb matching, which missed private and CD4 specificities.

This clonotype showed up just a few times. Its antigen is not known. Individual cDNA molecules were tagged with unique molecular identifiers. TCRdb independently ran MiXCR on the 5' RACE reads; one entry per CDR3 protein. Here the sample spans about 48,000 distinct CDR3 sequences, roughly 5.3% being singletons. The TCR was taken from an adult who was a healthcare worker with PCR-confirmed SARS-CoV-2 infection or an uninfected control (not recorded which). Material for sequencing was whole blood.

The CDR3, as DNA: TGTGCCAGCAGCCACTCTGGCGGGGGGTACAATGAGCAGTTCTTC. It is translated as CASSHSGGGYNEQFF. The chain has TRBV3-1 and TRBJ2-1; 8 bases match TRBD2. Per the germline V gene, CDR1 is LGHDT and CDR2 is YNNKEL (reference sequence). Trimming took 3 bases from V and 4 from J; bases not matched to a gene: 5. This CDR3 contains 15 residues.